These 12 T cell receptor beta chains came from one sample sequenced in a study of PD-1 blockade in classical Hodgkin lymphoma (dated by TCRdb to 2020 to 2022). The sample's time point, from its label and the paper: cycle 4 day 1 (C4D1), after 5 to 7 weeks of nivolumab. Relapse after autologous stem cell transplantation had occurred in all trial patients, and cohorts A, B and C were distinguished by prior brentuximab vedotin exposure. Libraries were prepared through the immunoSEQ multiplex PCR assay. Held by TCRdb, this immuneACCESS table contains in-frame sequences only and omits some clones. Under half of the omission traces to an unresolved V gene where checked; the cause of the rest is unknown. A total of 30,000 to 50,000 clones appear in this sample, 70% to 80% of them only once. The leading ten clones occupy 9.8% of the sample. Specimen: peripheral blood mononuclear cells (PBMCs), collected before the fourth cycle of nivolumab. These receptors were collected from a human donor with classical Hodgkin lymphoma.

This chain links TRBV7-9 with TRBJ1-1; the match to TRBD1 covers 7 bases. Germline V gene data show CDR1 as SEHNR and CDR2 as FQNEAQ (reference sequence). This CDR3 is built from 12 residues. Germline trimming cut 6 bases from V and 5 bases from J; bases unmatched to any gene: 3. CDR3 protein: CASRQGWTEAFF. CDR3 bases: TGTGCCAGCAGACAGGGGTGGACTGAAGCTTTCTTT.

The chain combines TRBV29-1 with TRBJ1-2; D possibly corresponds to TRBD1 (5 bases). This CDR3 is 14 amino acids long. The V gene lost 0 bases and the J gene lost 4 bases, with 12 bases spanning the gap. From germline, CDR1 is SQVTM and CDR2 ANQGSEA. The CDR3 DNA is TGCAGCGTTGAAGAAGGCAACAGGCCCTATGGCTACACCTTC. It is translated as CSVEEGNRPYGYTF.

Written as DNA, the CDR3 is TGTGCCAGCAGCTTAGTAGGCCAAGGGGAAGTATGGGGGAACTATGGCTACACCTTC. This codes for CASSLVGQGEVWGNYGYTF. The genes are TRBV7-2 and TRBJ1-2; D may be TRBD1 (5 bases). Germline CDR1 and CDR2: SGHTA and FQGNSA. Trimming took 1 base from V and 2 from J, leaving 23 bases between them. This CDR3 spans 19 amino acids.

The rearrangement uses TRBV2 and TRBJ1-6; D uncertain. The V and J ends lost 2 bases and 6 bases respectively, with 11 bases between them. This CDR3 region has 15 residues. The germline V gene has CDR1 SNHLY and CDR2 FYNNEI. In DNA form, the CDR3 reads TGTGCCAGCAGTGAATGGCAGCCGGTTAATTCACCCCTCCACTTT. Protein product: CASSEWQPVNSPLHF.

V usage is TRBV28 and J usage is TRBJ2-5; 12 bases match TRBD2. The V segment lost 6 bases and the J segment 1 base; nucleotides outside the gene matches: 6. Germline loops: CDR1 MDHEN, CDR2 SYDVKM. The CDR3 spans 16 residues. DNA of the CDR3: TGTGCCAGCAGGTCGACTAGCGGGGGCGTCCAAGAGACCCAGTACTTC. It codes for CASRSTSGGVQETQYF. The full variable domain, with the rest looked up from reference TRBV28 and TRBJ2-5, is DVKVTQSSRYLVKRTGEKVFLECVQDMDHENMFWYRQDPGLGLRLIYFSYDVKMKEKGDIPEGYSVSREKKERFSLILESASTNQTSMYLCASRSTSGGVQETQYFGPGTRLLVL.

The genes are TRBV4-3 and TRBJ1-2; D is unclear. The V and J ends lost 0 bases and 6 bases respectively, with 17 bases between them. The CDR3 loop spans 16 amino acids. In germline, CDR1 is LGHNA, CDR2 YSLEER. The CDR3 reads CASSQEALRPEDGYTF. The CDR3 DNA reads as TGCGCCAGCAGCCAAGAAGCCCTTCGACCGGAGGATGGCTACACCTTC.

V gene TRBV5-4 combines with J gene TRBJ2-3; TRBD1 matches 7 bases. V lost 4 bases to trimming and J lost 2 bases; unmatched junction nucleotides: 4. This CDR3 contains 14 residues. Germline V lookup: CDR1 SGHNT, CDR2 YYREEE (reference sequence). As DNA, the CDR3 is TGTGCCAGCAGCCCGGGACAGAACACAGATACGCAGTATTTT. Residues: CASSPGQNTDTQYF.

The genes are TRBV4-3 and TRBJ1-4; D remains unclear. CDR3 size: 17 residues. Germline V CDR1 and CDR2: LGHNA, YSLEER. V was pared by 1 base and J by 0 bases, with 12 bases between. This chain's CDR3 is CASSQVGLGTTNEKLFF. The DNA for the CDR3 is TGCGCCAGCAGCCAAGTTGGTTTAGGGACAACTAATGAAAAACTGTTTTTT.

This chain uses TRBV13 with TRBJ2-7; possibly TRBD2 for D (6 bases). The CDR3 totals 13 residues. Germline V CDR1 and CDR2: PRHDT, FYEKMQ (reference sequence). With 0 bases removed from V and 6 bases from J, the gap between germline ends came to 9 bases. This CDR3 reads CASSLGRLGEQYF. Written as DNA, the CDR3 is TGTGCCAGCAGCTTAGGCCGACTAGGCGAGCAGTACTTC.

The V and J genes are TRBV10-3 and TRBJ1-2; D call uncertain. V lost 8 bases, J lost 6 bases, and 10 bases lay in between. Germline CDR1 ENHRY, CDR2 SYGVKD. This CDR3 is 11 amino acids long. The CDR3, as DNA: TGTGCCATCCCATCGGGGAATGGCTACACCTTC. Its protein is CAIPSGNGYTF.

The chain joins TRBV6-5 to TRBJ1-1; D may be TRBD1 (6 bases). Germline V CDR1 and CDR2: MNHEY, SVGAGI. There are 14 residues in the CDR3. V was cut by 2 bases and J by 0 bases, with 7 bases left in between. The CDR3 sequence is CASSYRQVNTEAFF. Here the CDR3 DNA reads TGTGCCAGCAGTTACAGACAGGTGAACACTGAAGCTTTCTTT.

This chain joins TRBV2 and TRBJ2-1; D remains ambiguous. V lost 5 bases to trimming and J lost 6 bases, with 11 bases between them. The CDR3 extends over 13 amino acids. Germline CDR1 SNHLY, CDR2 FYNNEI. As DNA, the CDR3 is TGTGCCAGCAGTTTCAGGACCACCAATGAGCAGTTCTTC. Translating it yields CASSFRTTNEQFF.